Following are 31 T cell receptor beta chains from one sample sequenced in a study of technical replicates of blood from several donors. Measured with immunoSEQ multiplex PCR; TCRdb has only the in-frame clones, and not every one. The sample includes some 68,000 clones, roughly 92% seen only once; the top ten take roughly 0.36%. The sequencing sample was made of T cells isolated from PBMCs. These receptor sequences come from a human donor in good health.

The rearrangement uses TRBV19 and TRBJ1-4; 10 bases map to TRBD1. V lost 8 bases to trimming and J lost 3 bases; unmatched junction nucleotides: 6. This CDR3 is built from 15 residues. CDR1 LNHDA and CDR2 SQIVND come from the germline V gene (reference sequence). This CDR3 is CASQDRGRANEKLFF. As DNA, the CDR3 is TGTGCCAGTCAGGACAGGGGGAGAGCTAATGAAAAACTGTTTTTT. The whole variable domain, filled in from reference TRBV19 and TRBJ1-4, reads DGGITQSPKYLFRKEGQNVTLSCEQNLNHDAMYWYRQDPGQGLRLIYYSQIVNDFQKGDIAEGYSVSREKKESFPLTVTSAQKNPTAFYLCASQDRGRANEKLFFGSGTQLSVL.

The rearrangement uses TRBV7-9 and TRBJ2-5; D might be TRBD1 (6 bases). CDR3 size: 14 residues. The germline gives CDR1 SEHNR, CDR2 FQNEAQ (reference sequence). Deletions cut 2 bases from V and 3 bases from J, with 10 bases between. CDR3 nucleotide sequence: TGTGCCAGCAGCTTAAAGGGGGAAAAAGAGACCCAGTACTTC. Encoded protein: CASSLKGEKETQYF.

The CDR3 sequence is CASSLLGAGYNEQFF. CDR3 sequence (DNA): TGTGCCAGCAGTTTATTGGGGGCGGGCTACAATGAGCAGTTCTTC. The chain combines TRBV28 with TRBJ2-1, with a weak D call TRBD1 (6 bases). The V and J ends lost 1 base and 3 bases respectively, with 10 bases between them. Per germline, CDR1 MDHEN and CDR2 SYDVKM. CDR3 size: 15 residues.

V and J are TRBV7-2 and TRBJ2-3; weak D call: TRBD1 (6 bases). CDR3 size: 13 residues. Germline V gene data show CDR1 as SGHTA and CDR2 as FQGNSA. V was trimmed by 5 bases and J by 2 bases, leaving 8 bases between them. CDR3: CASSGQHTDTQYF. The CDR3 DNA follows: TGTGCCAGCAGCGGACAGCACACAGATACGCAGTATTTT.

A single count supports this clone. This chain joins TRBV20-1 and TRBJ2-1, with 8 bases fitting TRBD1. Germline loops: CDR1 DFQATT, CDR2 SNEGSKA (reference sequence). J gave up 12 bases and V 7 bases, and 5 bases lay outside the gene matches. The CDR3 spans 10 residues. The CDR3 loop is CSGTGTGQFF. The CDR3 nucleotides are TGCAGTGGAACCGGGACAGGGCAGTTCTTC.

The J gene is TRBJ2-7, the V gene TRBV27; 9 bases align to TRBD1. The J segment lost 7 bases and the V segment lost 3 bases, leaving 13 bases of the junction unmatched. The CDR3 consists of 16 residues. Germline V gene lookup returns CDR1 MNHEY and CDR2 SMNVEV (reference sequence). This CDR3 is CASSFLVGTGSKEQYF. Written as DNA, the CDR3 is TGTGCCAGCAGTTTTCTCGTAGGGACAGGGAGTAAAGAGCAGTACTTC.

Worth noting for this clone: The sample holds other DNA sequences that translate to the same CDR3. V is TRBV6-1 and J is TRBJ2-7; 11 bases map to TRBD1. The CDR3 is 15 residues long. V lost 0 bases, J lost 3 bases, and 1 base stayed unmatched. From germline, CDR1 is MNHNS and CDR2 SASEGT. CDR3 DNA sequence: TGTGCCAGCAGTGAAGCGGGGACAGGGGGCTACGAGCAGTACTTC. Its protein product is CASSEAGTGGYEQYF.

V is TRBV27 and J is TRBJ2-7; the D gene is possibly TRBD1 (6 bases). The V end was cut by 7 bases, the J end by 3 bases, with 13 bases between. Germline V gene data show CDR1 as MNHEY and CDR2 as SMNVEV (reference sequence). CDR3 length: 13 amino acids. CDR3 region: CASMTGLHYEQYF. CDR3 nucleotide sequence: TGTGCCAGCATGACAGGACTCCACTACGAGCAGTACTTC.

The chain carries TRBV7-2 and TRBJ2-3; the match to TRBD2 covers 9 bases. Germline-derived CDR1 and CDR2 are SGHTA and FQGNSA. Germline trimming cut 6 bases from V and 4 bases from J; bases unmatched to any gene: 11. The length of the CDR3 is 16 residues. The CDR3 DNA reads TGTGCCAGCAGTTTTACCCCGGGACTAGCTCCAGATACGCAGTATTTT. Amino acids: CASSFTPGLAPDTQYF.

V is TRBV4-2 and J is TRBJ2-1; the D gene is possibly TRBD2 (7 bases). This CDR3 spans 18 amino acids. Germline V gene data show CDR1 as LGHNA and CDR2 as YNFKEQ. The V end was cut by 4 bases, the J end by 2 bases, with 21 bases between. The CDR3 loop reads CASSRDYIQGWTYNEQFF. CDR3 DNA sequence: TGTGCCAGCAGCCGGGACTACATACAGGGATGGACCTACAATGAGCAGTTCTTC.

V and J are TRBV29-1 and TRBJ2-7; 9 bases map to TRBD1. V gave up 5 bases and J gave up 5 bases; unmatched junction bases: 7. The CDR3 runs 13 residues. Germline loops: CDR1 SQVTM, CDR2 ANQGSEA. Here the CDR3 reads CSVRDREIHEQYF. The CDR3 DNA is TGCAGCGTTAGGGACAGGGAAATTCACGAGCAGTACTTC.

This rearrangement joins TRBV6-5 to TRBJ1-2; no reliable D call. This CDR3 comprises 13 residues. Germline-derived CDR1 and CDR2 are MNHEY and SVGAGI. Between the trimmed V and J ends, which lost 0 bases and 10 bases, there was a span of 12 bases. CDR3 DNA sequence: TGTGCCAGCAGTTACTCGAATGAACAGAACTACACCTTC. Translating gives CASSYSNEQNYTF.

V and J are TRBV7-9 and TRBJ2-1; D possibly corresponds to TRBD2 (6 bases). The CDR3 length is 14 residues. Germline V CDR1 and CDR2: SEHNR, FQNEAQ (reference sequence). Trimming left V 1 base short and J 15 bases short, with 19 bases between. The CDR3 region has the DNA TGTGCCAGCAGCTTAGAGGGCTTAGCGGATGGGTGGTTCTTC. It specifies CASSLEGLADGWFF.

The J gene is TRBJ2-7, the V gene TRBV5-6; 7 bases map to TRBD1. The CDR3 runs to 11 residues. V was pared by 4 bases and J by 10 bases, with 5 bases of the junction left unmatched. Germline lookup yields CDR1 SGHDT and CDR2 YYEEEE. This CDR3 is CASSLRDRQYF. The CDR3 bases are TGTGCCAGCAGCCTCAGGGACAGACAGTACTTC.

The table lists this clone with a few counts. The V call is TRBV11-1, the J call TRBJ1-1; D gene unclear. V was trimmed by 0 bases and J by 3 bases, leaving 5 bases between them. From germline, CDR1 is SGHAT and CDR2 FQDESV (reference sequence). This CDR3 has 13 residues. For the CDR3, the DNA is TGTGCCAGCAGCTTAGCAGGAGACACTGAAGCTTTCTTT. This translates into CASSLAGDTEAFF.

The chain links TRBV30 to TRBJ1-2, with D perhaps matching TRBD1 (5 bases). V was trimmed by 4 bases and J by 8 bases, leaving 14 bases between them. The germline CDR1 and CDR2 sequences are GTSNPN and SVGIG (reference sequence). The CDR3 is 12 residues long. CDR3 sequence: CAWNGGGGGYTF. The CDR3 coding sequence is TGTGCCTGGAATGGGGGGGGAGGAGGCTACACCTTC.

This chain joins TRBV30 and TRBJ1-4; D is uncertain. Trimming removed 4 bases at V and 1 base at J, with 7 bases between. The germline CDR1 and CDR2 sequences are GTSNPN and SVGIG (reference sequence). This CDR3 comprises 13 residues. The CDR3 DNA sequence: TGTGCCTGGATGCCGGGAACTAATGAAAAACTGTTTTTT. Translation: CAWMPGTNEKLFF.

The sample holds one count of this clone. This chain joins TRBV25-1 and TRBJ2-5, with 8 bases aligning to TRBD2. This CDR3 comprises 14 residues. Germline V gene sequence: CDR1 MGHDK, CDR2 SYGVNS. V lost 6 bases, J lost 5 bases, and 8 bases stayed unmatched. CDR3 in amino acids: CASRRAGEAETQYF. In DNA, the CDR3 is TGTGCCAGCAGAAGAGCGGGAGAAGCGGAGACCCAGTACTTC.

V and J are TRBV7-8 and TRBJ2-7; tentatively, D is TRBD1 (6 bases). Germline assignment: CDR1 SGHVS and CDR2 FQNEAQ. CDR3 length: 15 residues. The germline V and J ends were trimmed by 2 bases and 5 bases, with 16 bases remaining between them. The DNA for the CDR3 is TGTGCCAGCAGCTTATGGACAGTGGGAGATCACGAGCAGTACTTC. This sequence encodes CASSLWTVGDHEQYF.

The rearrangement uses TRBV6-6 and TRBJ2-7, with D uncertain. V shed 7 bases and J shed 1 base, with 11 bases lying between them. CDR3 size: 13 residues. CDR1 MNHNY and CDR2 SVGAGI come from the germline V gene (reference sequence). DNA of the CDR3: TGTGCCAGCACCGGAGAGGCATCCTACGAGCAGTACTTC. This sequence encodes CASTGEASYEQYF.

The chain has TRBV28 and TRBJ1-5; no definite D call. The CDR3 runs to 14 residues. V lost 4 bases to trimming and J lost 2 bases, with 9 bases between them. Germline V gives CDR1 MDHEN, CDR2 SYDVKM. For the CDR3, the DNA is TGTGCCAGCAGTTCTGTCGGGGGCAATCAGCCCCAGCATTTT. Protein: CASSSVGGNQPQHF.

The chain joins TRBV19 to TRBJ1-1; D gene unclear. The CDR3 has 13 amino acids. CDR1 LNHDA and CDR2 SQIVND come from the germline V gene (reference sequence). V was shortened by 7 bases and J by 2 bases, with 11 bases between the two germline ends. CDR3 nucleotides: TGTGCCAGTACTCTGGGCATTAACACTGAAGCTTTCTTT. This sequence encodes CASTLGINTEAFF.

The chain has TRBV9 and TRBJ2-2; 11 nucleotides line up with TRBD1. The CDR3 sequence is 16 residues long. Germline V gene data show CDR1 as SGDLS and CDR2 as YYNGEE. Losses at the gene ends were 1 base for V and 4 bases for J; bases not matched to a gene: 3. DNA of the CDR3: TGTGCCAGCAGCGTATATGGGACAGGGGGCACCGGGGAGCTGTTTTTT. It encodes CASSVYGTGGTGELFF.

The CDR3 coding sequence is TGTGCCAGCAGCTCTAGCGGAGCGGGAGAAGACAATGAGCAGTTCTTC. Protein product: CASSSSGAGEDNEQFF. V and J are TRBV11-2 and TRBJ2-1; 8 nucleotides agree with TRBD2. CDR3 length: 16 amino acids. Trimming at V came to 4 bases and at J to 5 bases, leaving 10 bases not matched to a gene. Germline-derived CDR1 and CDR2 are SGHAT and FQNNGV.

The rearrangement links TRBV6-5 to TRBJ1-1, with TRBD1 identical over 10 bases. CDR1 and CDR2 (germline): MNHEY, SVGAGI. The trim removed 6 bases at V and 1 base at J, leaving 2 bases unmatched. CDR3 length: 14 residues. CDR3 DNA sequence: TGTGCCAGCAGAAGGGACAGGGGGAACACTGAAGCTTTCTTT. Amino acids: CASRRDRGNTEAFF.

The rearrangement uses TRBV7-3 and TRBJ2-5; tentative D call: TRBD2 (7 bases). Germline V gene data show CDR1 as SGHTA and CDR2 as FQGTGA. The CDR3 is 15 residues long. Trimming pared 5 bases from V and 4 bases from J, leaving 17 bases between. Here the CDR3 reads CASSARGGFLETQYF. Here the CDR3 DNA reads TGTGCCAGCAGCGCTAGGGGGGGTTTCTTAGAGACCCAGTACTTC.

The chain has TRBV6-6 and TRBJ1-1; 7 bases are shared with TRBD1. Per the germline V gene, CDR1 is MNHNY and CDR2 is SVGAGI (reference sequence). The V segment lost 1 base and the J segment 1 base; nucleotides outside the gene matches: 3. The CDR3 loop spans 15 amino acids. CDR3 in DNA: TGTGCCAGCAGTTACTTACAGGGGCGGAACACTGAAGCTTTCTTT. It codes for CASSYLQGRNTEAFF.

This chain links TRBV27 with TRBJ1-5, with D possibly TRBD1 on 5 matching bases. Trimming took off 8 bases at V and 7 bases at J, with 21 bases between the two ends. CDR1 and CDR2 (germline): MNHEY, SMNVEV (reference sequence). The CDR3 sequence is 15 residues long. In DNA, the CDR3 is TGTGCCAGCGGCACCGTCCGGGGGGTAGGACAGCCCCAGCATTTT. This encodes CASGTVRGVGQPQHF.

The chain's CDR3 is CASGDGWNTEAFF. The DNA for the CDR3 is TGTGCCAGCGGAGACGGTTGGAACACTGAAGCTTTCTTT. The chain joins TRBV6-1 to TRBJ1-1; D is unclear. The CDR3 has 13 residues. Trimming left V 8 bases short and J 1 base short, with 11 bases between. In germline, CDR1 is MNHNS, CDR2 SASEGT.

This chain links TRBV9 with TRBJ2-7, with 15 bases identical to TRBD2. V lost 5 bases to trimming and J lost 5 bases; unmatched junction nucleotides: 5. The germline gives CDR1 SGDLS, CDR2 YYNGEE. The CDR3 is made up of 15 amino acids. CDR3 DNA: TGTGCCAGCAGTTTAGGACTAGCGGGAGGGAACGAGCAGTACTTC. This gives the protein CASSLGLAGGNEQYF.

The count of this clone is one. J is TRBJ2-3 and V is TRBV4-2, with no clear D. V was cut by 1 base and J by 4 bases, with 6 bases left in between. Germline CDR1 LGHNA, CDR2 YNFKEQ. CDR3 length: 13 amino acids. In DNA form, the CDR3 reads TGTGCCAGCAGCCAAGTTATAGCAGATACGCAGTATTTT. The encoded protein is CASSQVIADTQYF.